The next 14 T cell receptor beta chains were all read from a single sample in a study of neurological immune-mediated disorders (dated by TCRdb to the late 2010s). Receptor amplification or capture employed 5' RACE. This sample was sequenced with an Illumina HiSeq 2500. TCRdb ran its own pipeline on the public reads, namely fastp trimming at Q25 and MiXCR clone calling, and kept in-frame beta chains. Merged by CDR3 protein, the rows form single entries marked with the most common genes and DNA. The sample has approximately 82,000 distinct CDR3 sequences on record, just over 2.5% of them singletons. 0.9% to 1.4% of the sample goes to the ten largest clones. Sequencing input: PBMCs. The origin of the receptors is a woman in her 30s with multiple sclerosis.

Only one count was recorded for this clonotype. CDR3 coding DNA: TGCGCCAGCGTAGGGCAGGGGACCCCTCCCGAAGCTTTCTTT. It codes for CASVGQGTPPEAFF. The chain uses TRBV10-2 and TRBJ1-1; D might be TRBD1 (6 bases). CDR1 is WSHSY, CDR2 SAAADI, per germline. The CDR3 has 14 residues. Deletions cut 8 bases from V and 8 bases from J, with 21 bases between.

In its sample, this clonotype was seen many times. The CDR3 here is CSAREAESSYNSPLHF. CDR3 nucleotide sequence: TGCAGTGCTAGAGAGGCGGAGAGCTCCTATAATTCACCCCTCCACTTT. The chain joins TRBV20-1 to TRBJ1-6; D is unclear. Germline CDR1 and CDR2: DFQATT and SNEGSKA (reference sequence). Trimming left V 0 bases short and J 0 bases short, with 9 bases between. This CDR3 region has 16 residues.

The sample holds many counts of this clonotype. J is TRBJ2-7 and V is TRBV7-9; 8 bases match TRBD2. CDR3 size: 19 residues. V lost 4 bases and J lost 6; bases outside the gene matches: 23. Germline V gives CDR1 SEHNR, CDR2 FQNEAQ (reference sequence). The CDR3 region is CASSSAFSGLAGPKSEQYF. The CDR3 DNA sequence: TGTGCCAGCAGCTCTGCTTTTTCGGGATTAGCGGGACCAAAATCCGAGCAGTACTTC.

The table lists this clonotype with many counts. V gene TRBV12-3 or TRBV12-4 combines with J gene TRBJ1-4; unclear D gene. The length of the CDR3 is 14 residues. V lost 7 bases to trimming and J lost 2 bases, with 11 bases between them. The CDR3, as DNA: TGTGCCAGCAAGGTGGGCGTCACTAATGAAAAACTGTTTTTT. Protein sequence: CASKVGVTNEKLFF.

The table lists this clonotype with many counts. This sequence joins TRBV20-1 and TRBJ1-1; D gene ambiguous. This CDR3 comprises 14 residues. Looked up from germline, CDR1 is DFQATT and CDR2 is SNEGSKA (reference sequence). Trimming shortened V by 1 base and J by 2 bases, and 11 bases separated the two germline ends. The CDR3 region is CSARVDPSNTEAFF. The CDR3 bases are TGCAGTGCTAGAGTTGATCCCAGTAACACTGAAGCTTTCTTT.

The sample holds many counts of this clonotype. The CDR3: CASSESGSYTGELFF. The CDR3 DNA is TGTGCCAGCAGCGAAAGCGGGAGTTACACCGGGGAGCTGTTTTTT. The chain joins TRBV7-2 to TRBJ2-2, with TRBD2 identical over 8 bases. The CDR3 is made up of 15 amino acids. Trimming at V came to 5 bases and at J to 3 bases, leaving 5 bases not matched to a gene. Germline CDR1 reads SGHTA; CDR2 reads FQGNSA.

There are many counts of this clonotype. This rearrangement joins TRBV20-1 to TRBJ2-1; 8 positions agree with TRBD2. CDR1 DFQATT and CDR2 SNEGSKA come from the germline V gene (reference sequence). The CDR3 sequence is 14 residues long. The junction had 13 bases not matched to a gene; V was cut back by 6 bases and J by 9 bases. The CDR3 loop is CSARLGNSGAEQFF. In nucleotides, the CDR3 is TGCAGTGCCCGCCTGGGGAATAGCGGGGCTGAGCAGTTCTTC.

This clonotype was seen ten or more times. The gene calls are TRBV6-5 and TRBJ1-4; TRBD1 aligns across 7 bases. Germline lookup yields CDR1 MNHEY and CDR2 SVGAGI. V trimming: 6 bases; J trimming: 5 bases; junction bases outside the gene matches: 3. The CDR3 runs to 13 residues. This chain's CDR3 is CASRKTGNEKLFF. The CDR3 nucleotides read TGTGCCAGCAGAAAGACAGGGAATGAAAAACTGTTTTTT.

In this sample, this clonotype turned up many times. The chain carries TRBV6-2 or TRBV6-3 and TRBJ1-2; D perhaps matches TRBD1 (6 bases). Germline values: CDR1 MNHEY, CDR2 SVGEGT. V lost 2 bases and J 6 bases, leaving 19 bases between the germline ends. The CDR3 consists of 16 residues. CDR3 DNA: TGTGCCAGCAGTTACGGGGGGGCTTCGAGTTCGGATGGCTACACCTTC. This codes for CASSYGGASSSDGYTF.

This clonotype was recorded at least ten times. This chain links TRBV10-3 with TRBJ1-1; TRBD1 agrees at 8 bases. Losses at the gene ends were 6 bases for V and 3 bases for J; bases not matched to a gene: 9. This CDR3 is 15 amino acids long. Germline V gives CDR1 ENHRY, CDR2 SYGVKD. CDR3 in DNA: TGTGCCATCAGAAATCGACAGGGGAGCGACACTGAAGCTTTCTTT. It encodes CAIRNRQGSDTEAFF.

This chain uses TRBV29-1 with TRBJ2-1, with 7 positions matching TRBD1. The V and J ends lost 0 bases and 9 bases, in that order; junction bases with no gene match: 14. Per the germline V gene, CDR1 is SQVTM and CDR2 is ANQGSEA. CDR3 size: 16 residues. In DNA form, the CDR3 reads TGCAGCGTTGAAGATTGGGGCAGGGGGTTCCTGGGTGAGCAGTTCTTC. Residues: CSVEDWGRGFLGEQFF.

The sample holds many counts of this clonotype. Here the CDR3 DNA reads TGCAGTGCTAGAGGAGGGAGGGTTACCGGGGAGCTGTTTTTT. Translation gives CSARGGRVTGELFF. The chain uses TRBV20-1 and TRBJ2-2; 7 positions agree with TRBD2. This CDR3 has 14 amino acids. V lost 1 base and J lost 5; bases outside the gene matches: 4. Germline lookup yields CDR1 DFQATT and CDR2 SNEGSKA (reference sequence).

This clonotype was seen repeatedly, ten times or more. V usage is TRBV7-8 and J usage is TRBJ2-7; D not resolved. V was shortened by 2 bases and J by 3 bases, with 8 bases between the two germline ends. The CDR3 runs to 13 residues. Germline V gives CDR1 SGHVS, CDR2 FQNEAQ. The DNA for the CDR3 is TGTGCCAGCAGCTTATCGGACGTCTACGAGCAGTACTTC. Its protein is CASSLSDVYEQYF.

This clonotype has a count of ten or more. V and J are TRBV20-1 and TRBJ1-5; weak D call: TRBD1 (6 bases). V shed 3 bases and J shed 0 bases, with 15 bases lying between them. The CDR3 is made up of 16 amino acids. Germline V gene sequence: CDR1 DFQATT, CDR2 SNEGSKA (reference sequence). The CDR3 DNA sequence: TGCAGTGCTAGGGAAGCCGGGGGCTATAGCAATCAGCCCCAGCATTTT. Its protein is CSAREAGGYSNQPQHF.